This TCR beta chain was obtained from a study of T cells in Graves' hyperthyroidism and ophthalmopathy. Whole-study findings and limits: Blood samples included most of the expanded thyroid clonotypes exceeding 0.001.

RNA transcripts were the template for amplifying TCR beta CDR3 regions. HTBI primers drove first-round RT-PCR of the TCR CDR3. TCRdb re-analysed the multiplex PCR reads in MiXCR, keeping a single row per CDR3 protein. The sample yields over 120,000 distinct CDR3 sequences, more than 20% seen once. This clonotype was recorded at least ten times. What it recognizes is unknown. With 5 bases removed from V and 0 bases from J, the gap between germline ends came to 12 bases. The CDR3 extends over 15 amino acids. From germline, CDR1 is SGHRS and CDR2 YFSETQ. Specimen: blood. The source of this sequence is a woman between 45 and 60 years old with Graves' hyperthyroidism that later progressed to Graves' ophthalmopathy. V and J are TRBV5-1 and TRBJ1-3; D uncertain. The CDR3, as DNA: TGCGCCAGCAGAATGGACGAGCTCTCTGGAAACACCATATATTTT. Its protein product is CASRMDELSGNTIYF.